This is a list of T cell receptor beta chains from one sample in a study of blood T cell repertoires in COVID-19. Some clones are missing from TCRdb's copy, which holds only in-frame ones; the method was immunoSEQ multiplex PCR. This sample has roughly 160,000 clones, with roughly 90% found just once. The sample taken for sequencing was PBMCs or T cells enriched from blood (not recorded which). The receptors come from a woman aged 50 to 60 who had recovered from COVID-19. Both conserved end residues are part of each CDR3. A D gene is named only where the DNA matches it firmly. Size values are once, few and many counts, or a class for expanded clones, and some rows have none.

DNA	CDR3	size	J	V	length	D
TGTGCCAGCTCACCTCCTAAGACCGGGGAGCTGTTTTTT	CASSPPKTGELFF	-	TRBJ2-2	TRBV18	13	-
TGTGCCAGCAGCCGCAGGGATCCCTATGGCTACACCTTC	CASSRRDPYGYTF	-	TRBJ1-2	TRBV6-6	13	-
TGTGCCAGCAGCCACCGGGACACACTCACGCGAGCCTATGGCTACACCTTC	CASSHRDTLTRAYGYTF	-	TRBJ1-2	TRBV27	17	-
TGCGCCAGCAGCCCTTCTACGTGGACTGAAGCTTTCTTT	CASSPSTWTEAFF	once	TRBJ1-1	TRBV4-1	13	-
TGTGCCAGCAGCTTAATGGGGGCCGTCACTGAAGCTTTCTTT	CASSLMGAVTEAFF	-	TRBJ1-1	TRBV7-9	14	-
TGTGCCAGCAGCCTACAATTACAGGGGGCTATCTATGGCTACACCTTC	CASSLQLQGAIYGYTF	-	TRBJ1-2	TRBV7-2	16	TRBD1
TGTGCCAGTAGTATGGGGCAAACCTCCTATAATTCACCCCTCCACTTT	CASSMGQTSYNSPLHF	once	TRBJ1-6	TRBV19	16	-
TGTGCCAGCAGAGGAACAGGGGGCAGCACAGATACGCAGTATTTT	CASRGTGGSTDTQYF	once	TRBJ2-3	TRBV2	15	TRBD1
TGTGCCAGCAGGTCTGGTCCCAGGGATAATGAGCAGTTCTTC	CASRSGPRDNEQFF	-	TRBJ2-1	TRBV28	14	-
TGTGCCAGCAGCCAATCTGGGACTAGCGGGAGGGAAAACACGCAGTATTTT	CASSQSGTSGRENTQYF	few	TRBJ2-3	TRBV4-2	17	TRBD2
TGTGCCAGCAGCGAGTTTGGAGATCAGCCCCAGCATTTT	CASSEFGDQPQHF	few	TRBJ1-5	TRBV7-6	13	-
TGTGCCAGCAGCTTCGGACAGGTCCAAGAGACCCAGTACTTC	CASSFGQVQETQYF	once	TRBJ2-5	TRBV5-5	14	TRBD1
TGTGCCAGCTCACAGAATAGCGGCTCCTACAATGAGCAGTTCTTC	CASSQNSGSYNEQFF	few	TRBJ2-1	TRBV18	15	-
TGTGCCACCAGTGCCACGGGACAGCCGAACACCGGGGAGCTGTTTTTT	CATSATGQPNTGELFF	-	TRBJ2-2	TRBV24-1	16	TRBD1
TGTGCCAGCTCACCACCAGGGGCTGGAAACACCATATATTTT	CASSPPGAGNTIYF	-	TRBJ1-3	TRBV18	14	-
TGTGCCAGTAGTTCTCAAAACTCCGGGACAGGAGGCTATGGCTACACCTTC	CASSSQNSGTGGYGYTF	-	TRBJ1-2	TRBV19	17	TRBD1
TGTGCCAGCAGGGACAGGGGAGGTCAGCCCCAGCATTTT	CASRDRGGQPQHF	-	TRBJ1-5	TRBV2	13	TRBD1
TGTGCCAGTAGGAACAGGGTTGTCGTGTGGGACAATGAGCAGTTCTTC	CASRNRVVVWDNEQFF	once	TRBJ2-1	TRBV19	16	-
TGTGCCTGGAGTGTCTCTTCCAAGGGGACCATATATTTT	CAWSVSSKGTIYF	-	TRBJ1-3	TRBV30	13	-
TGCGCCAGCAGCTCAGGGACTAGCGGGAGAGGAGAGACCCAGTACTTC	CASSSGTSGRGETQYF	-	TRBJ2-5	TRBV5-1	16	TRBD2
TGTGCCAGCAGTAGGGGGCCGAATCAGCCCCAGCATTTT	CASSRGPNQPQHF	-	TRBJ1-5	TRBV21-1	13	-
TGTGCCATCAGTCCCGGACAGGGAGGGAATCAGCCCCAGCATTTT	CAISPGQGGNQPQHF	-	TRBJ1-5	TRBV10-3	15	TRBD1
TGTGCCAGCATTCAGGGGAATAGCAATCAGCCCCAGCATTTT	CASIQGNSNQPQHF	-	TRBJ1-5	TRBV28	14	-
TGTGCCAGCAGTTCATACCCGGATGGAGTAAATAGCAATCAGCCCCAGCATTTT	CASSSYPDGVNSNQPQHF	-	TRBJ1-5	TRBV27	18	-
TGTGCCAGCAGCGTAGATAGCAGCCAAGAGACCCAGTACTTC	CASSVDSSQETQYF	-	TRBJ2-5	TRBV9	14	-
TGTGCCAGCAGTCAATATCCAGGGGGCGTTAACTATGGCTACACCTTC	CASSQYPGGVNYGYTF	few	TRBJ1-2	TRBV27	16	TRBD1
TGCGCCAGCAGACTTTCTAACCCTGGGGCTTACTTTACCGGGGAGCTGTTTTTT	CASRLSNPGAYFTGELFF	-	TRBJ2-2	TRBV5-1	18	-
TGTGCCAGCAGTTACGGCGGGAGCGCAGATACGCAGTATTTT	CASSYGGSADTQYF	-	TRBJ2-3	TRBV6-5	14	TRBD2
TGTGCCAGCAGCTTAGCAGGCCTCCGGGGTTCACCCCTCCACTTT	CASSLAGLRGSPLHF	-	TRBJ1-6	TRBV7-9	15	-
TGTGCCAGCACGAGAGATAGAAGCTCCTACAATGAGCAGTTCTTC	CASTRDRSSYNEQFF	-	TRBJ2-1	TRBV2	15	-
TGTGCCAGCAGCGTTTTAGCGGGAGGGCCGGGAGAGACCCAGTACTTC	CASSVLAGGPGETQYF	-	TRBJ2-5	TRBV9	16	TRBD2
TGTGCCAGCAGCCCAACCGGGACTAGCGCCTCCTACGAGCAGTACTTC	CASSPTGTSASYEQYF	-	TRBJ2-7	TRBV5-6	16	TRBD2
TGTGCCAGCAGTTTTCCCCCCCCAGGAGGGCGTAGAAAGACCCAGTACTTC	CASSFPPPGGRRKTQYF	-	TRBJ2-5	TRBV28	17	-
TGTGCCAGCAGCTTAAGAGGTAGCGGGGGGCCAGATACGCAGTATTTT	CASSLRGSGGPDTQYF	-	TRBJ2-3	TRBV7-3	16	TRBD2
TGTGCCAGCAGCCCGCGGGCGCAGCTCCAAGAGACCCAGTACTTC	CASSPRAQLQETQYF	-	TRBJ2-5	TRBV27	15	-
TGTGCCAGTAGTTCCCGACCCGGGGAGCAGCCCCAGCATTTT	CASSSRPGEQPQHF	-	TRBJ1-5	TRBV19	14	-
TGTGCCAGCTCACCACTGGACAGGGGACTTTCTAACTATGGCTACACCTTC	CASSPLDRGLSNYGYTF	-	TRBJ1-2	TRBV18	17	TRBD1
TGCGCCAGCAGTCCGGTTAACACTGAAGCTTTCTTT	CASSPVNTEAFF	once	TRBJ1-1	TRBV10-2	12	-
TGTGCCCTCCGGGAGGGACAGGGAAGAGGTGAGCAGTACTTC	CALREGQGRGEQYF	-	TRBJ2-7	TRBV30	14	-
TGTGCCAGCAGAACTAGCGGGGGAGCCTACGAGCAGTACTTC	CASRTSGGAYEQYF	-	TRBJ2-7	TRBV6-5	14	TRBD2
TGTGCCAGCAGTTACAGGGCGCTTGAAGCTTTCTTT	CASSYRALEAFF	-	TRBJ1-1	TRBV28	12	-
TGCAGCGTTGAATCGCCCAACAGGGGGCTAAACTATGGCTACACCTTC	CSVESPNRGLNYGYTF	-	TRBJ1-2	TRBV29-1	16	TRBD1
TGCAGCGTTTCCGACAGGCTTAATCAGCCCCAGCATTTT	CSVSDRLNQPQHF	-	TRBJ1-5	TRBV29-1	13	-
TGTGCCAGCAGTGACGCGGACTTAGCCAAAAACATTCAGTACTTC	CASSDADLAKNIQYF	-	TRBJ2-4	TRBV25-1	15	-
TGCGCCAGCAGCCGAAGCGGGAGCTATGAGCAGTTCTTC	CASSRSGSYEQFF	-	TRBJ2-1	TRBV4-1	13	TRBD2